Each of the 19 T cell receptor beta chains below was sequenced from the same sample in a study of T cell responses to AZD1222 COVID-19 vaccine. Assay: immunoSEQ multiplex PCR; the TCRdb copy retains only in-frame clones and omits some. This table has 150,000 to 180,000 clones, about nine tenths appearing once. The sequencing here drew on peripheral blood, taken on day 0 of AZD1222 vaccination. The source is an adult in good health.

CDR3 bases: TGCAGCGTTGAGGACGGGAGGGACAGGGGGAACTATGGCTACACCTTC. As protein: CSVEDGRDRGNYGYTF. The chain employs TRBV29-1 and TRBJ1-2, with TRBD1 matching over 11 bases. V was pared by 3 bases and J by 2 bases, with 8 bases of the junction left unmatched. The CDR3 runs 16 residues. The germline CDR1 and CDR2 sequences are SQVTM and ANQGSEA.

V is TRBV4-1 and J is TRBJ1-2; perhaps TRBD1 as D (5 bases). This CDR3 has 16 residues. V shed 1 base and J shed 2 bases, with 14 bases lying between them. Looked up from germline, CDR1 is MGHRA and CDR2 is YSYEKL. This chain's CDR3 is CASSQVRRDENYGYTF. In nucleotides, the CDR3 is TGCGCCAGCAGCCAAGTGCGAAGGGACGAAAACTATGGCTACACCTTC.

The rearrangement joins TRBV25-1 to TRBJ2-1; a weak D match, TRBD2 (7 bases). Trimming took off 6 bases at V and 15 bases at J, with 15 bases between the two ends. Germline V gene data show CDR1 as MGHDK and CDR2 as SYGVNS. CDR3 length: 11 amino acids. The CDR3 is CASRAGGAGFF. CDR3 coding DNA: TGTGCCAGCAGAGCTGGGGGGGCCGGGTTCTTC.

The V gene is TRBV2, the J gene TRBJ2-5; 8 bases fit TRBD2. J gave up 7 bases and V 6 bases, and 10 bases lay outside the gene matches. Germline CDR1 reads SNHLY; CDR2 reads FYNNEI. This CDR3 has 14 residues. The CDR3 spells CASRSSGDVGTQYF. Here the CDR3 DNA reads TGTGCCAGCAGGAGTAGCGGGGACGTTGGGACCCAGTACTTC.

V gene TRBV6-5 combines with J gene TRBJ1-5, with D uncertain. This CDR3 has 15 amino acids. The ends were cut back, 7 bases at V and 0 bases at J, with 13 bases in the middle. Germline assignment: CDR1 MNHEY and CDR2 SVGAGI. This CDR3 reads CASTDQSYSNQPQHF. CDR3 DNA: TGTGCCAGCACCGATCAGTCCTATAGCAATCAGCCCCAGCATTTT.

This chain links TRBV7-9 with TRBJ1-3; D uncertain. The germline V gene encodes CDR1 SEHNR and CDR2 FQNEAQ (reference sequence). The V end was cut by 11 bases, the J end by 0 bases, with 8 bases between. The CDR3 is 12 residues long. The CDR3 sequence is CAAARSGNTIYF. The CDR3 nucleotides read TGTGCCGCGGCACGCTCTGGAAACACCATATATTTT.

This chain joins TRBV18 and TRBJ1-1; D call uncertain. The CDR3 extends over 16 amino acids. V lost 2 bases and J lost 10, with 23 bases in between. Germline loops: CDR1 KGHSH, CDR2 LQKENI. CDR3 coding DNA: TGTGCCAGCTCACCAGGCGGGATAAAGGAAGACTTATCAGCTTTCTTT. It yields the protein CASSPGGIKEDLSAFF.

The chain employs TRBV4-1 and TRBJ2-7; D tentatively reads TRBD1 or TRBD2 (5 bases each). CDR1 is MGHRA, CDR2 YSYEKL, per germline. V was trimmed by 4 bases and J by 5 bases, leaving 6 bases between them. This CDR3 spans 11 amino acids. Written as DNA, the CDR3 is TGCGCCAGCAGCCGAGGGGACGAGCAGTACTTC. Its translation is CASSRGDEQYF.

This clone was recorded a few times. V usage is TRBV4-3 and J usage is TRBJ2-4, with D hard to call. This CDR3 is built from 13 residues. V was pared by 0 bases and J by 6 bases, with 6 bases between. Germline CDR1 LGHNA, CDR2 YSLEER. CDR3 region: CASSQDSPNIQYF. CDR3 in DNA: TGCGCCAGCAGCCAAGATAGCCCAAACATTCAGTACTTC.

J is TRBJ1-1 and V is TRBV5-1; D may be TRBD1 (5 bases). The V and J ends lost 5 bases and 1 base respectively, with 12 bases between them. The CDR3 contains 14 residues. Germline V CDR1 and CDR2: SGHRS, YFSETQ. CDR3 residues: CASRESGENTEAFF. Here the CDR3 DNA reads TGCGCCAGCAGGGAGTCGGGGGAGAACACTGAAGCTTTCTTT.

The chain links TRBV27 to TRBJ1-4, with 7 bases fitting TRBD1. Germline V gives CDR1 MNHEY, CDR2 SMNVEV (reference sequence). The V and J ends lost 3 bases and 7 bases, in that order; junction bases with no gene match: 14. The CDR3 sequence is 17 residues long. CDR3 residues: CASSLTSATGTAEKLFF. The CDR3 DNA reads TGTGCCAGCAGTTTGACCTCAGCGACAGGGACGGCTGAAAAACTGTTTTTT. Looking up the rest from reference TRBV27 and TRBJ1-4 gives the full variable domain: EAQVTQNPRYLITVTGKKLTVTCSQNMNHEYMSWYRQDPGLGLRQIYYSMNVEVTDKGDVPEGYKVSRKEKRNFPLILESPSPNQTSLYFCASSLTSATGTAEKLFFGSGTQLSVL.

The chain employs TRBV5-4 and TRBJ2-7; 7 nucleotides match TRBD1. CDR3 size: 15 residues. J gave up 4 bases and V 4 bases, and 11 bases lay outside the gene matches. The germline CDR1 and CDR2 sequences are SGHNT and YYREEE (reference sequence). CDR3 nucleotide sequence: TGTGCCAGCAGCCCCGTGGGCAGGGGGACATACGAGCAGTACTTC. Its translation is CASSPVGRGTYEQYF. The entire variable domain, with the rest obtained from reference TRBV5-4 and TRBJ2-7, is as follows: ETGVTQSPTHLIKTRGQQVTLRCSSQSGHNTVSWYQQALGQGPQFIFQYYREEENGRGNFPPRFSGLQFPNYSSELNVNALELDDSALYLCASSPVGRGTYEQYFGPGTRLTVT.

The sample holds one count of this clone. The V gene is TRBV6-5, the J gene TRBJ1-5, with unresolved D. Germline CDR1 MNHEY, CDR2 SVGAGI. The ends were cut back, 4 bases at V and 4 bases at J, with 8 bases in the middle. CDR3 length equals 13 residues. Here the CDR3 reads CASSSSRNQPQHF. The CDR3 coding sequence is TGTGCCAGCAGTTCCAGTCGAAATCAGCCCCAGCATTTT.

The chain recombines TRBV14 with TRBJ2-5, with D possibly matching TRBD1 (5 bases). Per germline, CDR1 SGHDN and CDR2 FVKESK. Between the trimmed V and J ends, which lost 0 bases and 1 base, there was a span of 9 bases. There are 15 residues in the CDR3. This CDR3 is CASSQEGRPQETQYF. In DNA form, the CDR3 reads TGTGCCAGCAGCCAAGAGGGGCGGCCCCAAGAGACCCAGTACTTC. Filled out from reference TRBV14 and TRBJ2-5, the complete variable domain reads EAGVTQFPSHSVIEKGQTVTLRCDPISGHDNLYWYRRVMGKEIKFLLHFVKESKQDESGMPNNRFLAERTGGTYSTLKVQPAELEDSGVYFCASSQEGRPQETQYFGPGTRLLVL.

The sample holds one count of this clone. The V and J genes are TRBV28 and TRBJ2-7; tentatively, D is TRBD2 (5 bases). The CDR3 runs 11 residues. Trimming removed 8 bases at V and 7 bases at J, with 12 bases between. In germline, CDR1 is MDHEN, CDR2 SYDVKM. CDR3 DNA: TGTGCCAGCTGCCGGGGTTGGGAGCAGTACTTC. It encodes CASCRGWEQYF.

The CDR3 DNA sequence: TGTGCCAGCAGCCAAGCTCAGGGGTCTAAGCAGTACTTC. Translated: CASSQAQGSKQYF. This sequence joins TRBV14 and TRBJ2-7; TRBD1 might be the D (6 bases). In germline, CDR1 is SGHDN, CDR2 FVKESK. This CDR3 has 13 residues. Trimming removed 1 base from V and 8 bases from J, with 12 bases in between.

In its sample, this clone was seen a few times. The rearrangement uses TRBV27 and TRBJ1-5, with 7 bases that match TRBD1. V trimming: 6 bases; J trimming: 7 bases; junction bases outside the gene matches: 9. Germline loops: CDR1 MNHEY, CDR2 SMNVEV (reference sequence). This CDR3 is built from 14 residues. The CDR3 DNA is TGTGCCAGCAGCCTGGACAGGATCGGCCAGCCCCAGCATTTT. It specifies CASSLDRIGQPQHF.

This chain joins TRBV3-1 (or the pseudogene TRBV3-2) and TRBJ2-3, with D perhaps matching TRBD1 (5 bases). Deletions cut 4 bases from V and 4 bases from J, with 15 bases between. In germline, CDR1 is LGHDT, CDR2 YNNKEL (reference sequence). The CDR3 runs to 15 residues. The CDR3 here is CASSPIQGGADTQYF. In DNA, the CDR3 is TGTGCCAGCAGCCCGATTCAGGGTGGCGCAGATACGCAGTATTTT.

The rearrangement links TRBV6-4 to TRBJ1-2, with D unclear. Germline-derived CDR1 and CDR2 are MRHNA and SNTAGT. The CDR3 sequence is 9 residues long. Trimming took off 8 bases at V and 13 bases at J, with 11 bases between the two ends. The chain's CDR3 is CASEGRGTF. The CDR3 DNA follows: TGTGCCAGCGAGGGTCGGGGCACCTTC.